This T cell receptor beta chain was sequenced in a study of cytomegalovirus exposure and HLA in healthy donors. As regards this clone: The antigen is not known.

PCR amplification relied on 60 Vbeta primers (plus 13 Jbeta primers). The method was immunoSEQ multiplex PCR; TCRdb's version includes in-frame clones alone and lacks a portion of them. The sample has under 200,000 clones, roughly 80% seen once. Findings of the study overall: Researchers reported in a later analysis that a missense DCLRE1C variant was tied to TCR beta V- and J-gene trimming.

The receptor was isolated from a man in his forties or fifties in good health and CMV-seronegative. Sequenced: PBMCs.

CDR3 protein: CASTSDPDRGGGYTF. In DNA form, the CDR3 reads TGTGCCAGCACTTCCGACCCCGACAGGGGTGGTGGCTACACCTTC. V and J are TRBV28 and TRBJ1-2, with TRBD1 identical over 8 bases. The CDR3 sequence is 15 residues long. Trimming at V came to 7 bases and at J to 7 bases, leaving 14 bases not matched to a gene. Germline V CDR1 and CDR2: MDHEN, SYDVKM.